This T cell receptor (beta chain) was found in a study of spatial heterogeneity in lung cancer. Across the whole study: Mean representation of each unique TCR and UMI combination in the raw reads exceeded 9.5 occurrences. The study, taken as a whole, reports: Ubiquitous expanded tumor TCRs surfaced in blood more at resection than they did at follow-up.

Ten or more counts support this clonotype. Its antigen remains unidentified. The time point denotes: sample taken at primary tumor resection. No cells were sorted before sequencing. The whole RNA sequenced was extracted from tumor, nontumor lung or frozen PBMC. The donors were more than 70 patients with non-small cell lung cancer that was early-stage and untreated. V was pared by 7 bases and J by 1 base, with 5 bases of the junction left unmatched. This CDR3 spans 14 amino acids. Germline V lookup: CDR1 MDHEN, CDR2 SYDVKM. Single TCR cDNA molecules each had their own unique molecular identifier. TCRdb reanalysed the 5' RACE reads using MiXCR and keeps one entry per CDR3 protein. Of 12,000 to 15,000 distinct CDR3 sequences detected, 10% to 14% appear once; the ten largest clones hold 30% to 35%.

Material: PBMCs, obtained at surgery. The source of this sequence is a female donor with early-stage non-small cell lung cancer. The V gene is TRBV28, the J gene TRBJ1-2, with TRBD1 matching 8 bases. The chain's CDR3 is CASTQGGFNYGYTF. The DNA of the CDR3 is TGTGCCAGCACACAGGGGGGGTTTAACTATGGCTACACCTTC.